This T cell receptor (beta chain) was identified during a study of glioma-infiltrating T cells after dendritic cell vaccination. The table came from immunoSEQ multiplex PCR; TCRdb's copy has only in-frame clones and leaves some out. The repertoire holds about 82,000 clones, with over 85% as singletons. The CDR3 contains 14 residues. Trimming shortened V by 7 bases and J by 6 bases, and 16 bases separated the two germline ends. The V gene's germline CDR1 is MNHEY and CDR2 SMNVEV (reference sequence). The rearrangement links TRBV27 to TRBJ2-1; no definite D call. The source is a human donor with glioblastoma. Here the sequenced sample was blood, taken before dendritic cell vaccination. The CDR3: CASTSITRSNEQFF. CDR3 in DNA: TGTGCCAGCACAAGTATTACAAGGAGCAATGAGCAGTTCTTC.